Shown below are 9 T cell receptor beta chains from a single sample sequenced in a study of T cells in Graves' hyperthyroidism and ophthalmopathy. TCR beta CDR3 regions were amplified from RNA transcripts. RT-PCR in the first round (using the HTBI primer set) targeted the TCR CDR3. TCRdb analysed the multiplex PCR reads with MiXCR anew, one entry per CDR3 protein. The sample includes hundreds of thousands of distinct CDR3 sequences, about 16% seen only once; the top ten take under 25%. The sequencing sample was made of blood. The receptors shown here come from a woman aged 55-69 years with Graves' ophthalmopathy.

This clonotype was seen a handful of times. The chain has TRBV28 and TRBJ1-1; D is ambiguous. The CDR3 is 13 amino acids. Germline V CDR1 and CDR2: MDHEN, SYDVKM. V lost 6 bases and J lost 6, with 14 bases in between. The CDR3 protein is CASSSREYSEAFF. CDR3 in DNA: TGTGCCAGCAGCTCGAGGGAGTACTCTGAAGCTTTCTTT.

The chain uses TRBV20-1 and TRBJ2-7; TRBD1 agrees at 9 bases. The CDR3 has 17 amino acids. The ends lost 4 bases at V and 3 bases at J; junction bases unmatched: 16. CDR1 is DFQATT, CDR2 SNEGSKA, per germline (reference sequence). CDR3: CSANSGTGPQGGYEQYF. The CDR3 DNA reads TGCAGTGCTAATTCCGGGACAGGGCCCCAGGGTGGCTACGAGCAGTACTTC.

The V call is TRBV30, the J call TRBJ1-5, with D unclear. From germline, CDR1 is GTSNPN and CDR2 SVGIG (reference sequence). Trimming cost V 0 bases and J 9 bases, with 21 bases left between them. CDR3 length: 16 amino acids. The CDR3 DNA sequence: TGTGCCTGGAGTGTCGGCGAGTTAAGGGTGGGGTTGCCCCAGCATTTT. It encodes CAWSVGELRVGLPQHF.

This clonotype was found many times. The V call is TRBV18, the J call TRBJ1-1; D gene uncertain. From germline, CDR1 is KGHSH and CDR2 LQKENI. There are 13 residues in the CDR3. V was shortened by 6 bases and J by 2 bases, with 10 bases between the two germline ends. DNA for the CDR3: TGTGCCAGCTCCTTGGTCCAAAACACTGAAGCTTTCTTT. It translates to CASSLVQNTEAFF.

The chain links TRBV28 to TRBJ1-5; 9 positions agree with TRBD1. Germline loops: CDR1 MDHEN, CDR2 SYDVKM. The length of the CDR3 is 18 residues. V gave up 1 base and J gave up 4 bases; unmatched junction bases: 11. Here the CDR3 reads CASSLSWVGQGRNQPQHF. The CDR3 DNA is TGTGCCAGCAGTTTATCCTGGGTCGGACAGGGGCGGAATCAGCCCCAGCATTTT.

Remarks on this clonotype: A single base separates this from a much larger clone, so it may be a read error. V gene TRBV11-2 combines with J gene TRBJ2-2; D is unclear. The CDR3 is 13 amino acids. Germline-derived CDR1 and CDR2 are SGHAT and FQNNGV. This CDR3 reads CACSPPGPGELFF. As DNA, the CDR3 is TGTGCCTGCAGCCCTCCAGGACCCGGGGAGCTGTTTTTT.

The gene calls are TRBV19 and TRBJ2-7; 7 bases are shared with TRBD1. The V segment lost 9 bases and the J segment 5 bases; nucleotides outside the gene matches: 4. Germline CDR1 is LNHDA and CDR2 is SQIVND (reference sequence). The CDR3 sequence is 11 residues long. DNA for the CDR3: TGTGCCAGCAAAACAGGGGACGAGCAGTACTTC. The encoded protein is CASKTGDEQYF.

The chain is built from TRBV29-1 and TRBJ2-1; tentatively, D is TRBD1 (6 bases). V lost 1 base and J 0 bases, leaving 13 bases between the germline ends. Germline values: CDR1 SQVTM, CDR2 ANQGSEA. There are 16 residues in the CDR3. The CDR3 loop reads CSVEGNQGSSYNEQFF. DNA of the CDR3: TGCAGCGTTGAAGGAAACCAGGGGAGCTCCTACAATGAGCAGTTCTTC.

V gene TRBV7-9 combines with J gene TRBJ2-3; 11 bases are shared with TRBD2. V trimming: 5 bases; J trimming: 7 bases; junction bases outside the gene matches: 8. The CDR3 runs to 15 residues. Germline V gene sequence: CDR1 SEHNR, CDR2 FQNEAQ (reference sequence). For the CDR3, the DNA is TGTGCCAGCAGCGAGTTAGCGGGAGGGGCCAATACGCAGTATTTT. As protein: CASSELAGGANTQYF.